This T cell receptor (beta chain) was observed in a study of blood T cell repertoires in COVID-19. Study as a whole: The origin of the acute and convalescent COVID-19 samples was the United States, Italy and Spain. T cells, B-cell-depleted T cells, or PBMCs provided the cDNA or gDNA that served as material.

V was trimmed by 2 bases and J by 1 base, leaving 8 bases between them. The CDR3 sequence is 14 residues long. Looked up from germline, CDR1 is SGHAT and CDR2 is FQDESV (reference sequence). Some clones are missing from TCRdb's copy, which holds only in-frame ones; the method was immunoSEQ multiplex PCR. The sample shows tens of thousands of clones, 65% to 85% of them seen only once. The sequenced material came from peripheral blood. This chain connects TRBV11-1 to TRBJ2-5; D gene uncertain. The clonotype comes from a human donor with active or convalescent COVID-19. The donor label of this sample is uncertain. As DNA, the CDR3 is TGTGCCAGCAGCTTAATAGTTGCCCAAGAGACCCAGTACTTC. It encodes CASSLIVAQETQYF.